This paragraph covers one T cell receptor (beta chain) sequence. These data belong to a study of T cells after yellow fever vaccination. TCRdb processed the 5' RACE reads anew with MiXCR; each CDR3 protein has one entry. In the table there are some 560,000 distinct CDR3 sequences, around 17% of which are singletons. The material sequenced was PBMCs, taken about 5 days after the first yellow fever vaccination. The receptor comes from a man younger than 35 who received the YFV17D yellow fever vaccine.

For the CDR3, the DNA is TGTGCCAGCAGACCGGGACAGGCGAACACTGAAGCTTTCTTT. It yields the protein CASRPGQANTEAFF. J is TRBJ1-1 and V is TRBV7-9; TRBD1 agrees at 8 bases. The V gene's germline CDR1 is SEHNR and CDR2 FQNEAQ (reference sequence). The CDR3 extends over 14 amino acids. Germline trimming cut 6 bases from V and 1 base from J; bases unmatched to any gene: 4.